This is a list of T cell receptor beta chains from one sample in a study of shared clonotypes between healthy human individuals. Profiling relied on immunoSEQ multiplex PCR, and the TCRdb table lists in-frame clones only, not all of them. The sample contains around 2.5 million clones, 90% to 95% of which appear only once. Sample: naive CD4+ T cells from PBMCs. Source of these receptors: a young man in good health. Some clones in this sample may be carry-over from other donors' samples. Both conserved end residues are part of each CDR3. A D gene is named only where the DNA matches it firmly. Clone size appears in some rows only: once, few, many, or a class for an expanded clone.

-,-,TRBJ1-5,TRBV19,CASSTRVNQPQHF,TGTGCCAGTAGTACCAGGGTAAATCAGCCCCAGCATTTT
-,-,TRBJ1-2,TRBV2,CASSETPELYGYTF,TGTGCCAGCAGTGAGACCCCGGAACTCTATGGCTACACCTTC
-,TRBD1,TRBJ1-6,TRBV28,CASSFRTGKNSPLHF,TGTGCCAGCAGTTTCCGGACAGGGAAGAATTCACCCCTCCACTTT
-,-,TRBJ2-2,TRBV6-1,CASSARQTTTGELFF,TGTGCCAGCAGCGCCCGACAGACGACCACCGGGGAGCTGTTTTTT
-,-,TRBJ2-7,TRBV5-1,CASSLVDSYEQYF,TGTGCCAGCAGCTTGGTAGACTCCTACGAGCAGTACTTC
-,-,TRBJ2-1,TRBV11-2,CASSLTGGREQFF,TGTGCCAGCAGCTTAACAGGAGGTCGAGAGCAGTTCTTC
-,TRBD1,TRBJ1-2,TRBV7-9,CASGNRDSYGYTF,TGTGCCAGCGGAAACCGGGACAGCTATGGCTACACCTTC
-,-,TRBJ2-7,TRBV28,CASSFGGPGPYEQYF,TGTGCCAGCAGTTTCGGGGGCCCGGGGCCCTACGAGCAGTACTTC
-,TRBD1,TRBJ2-7,TRBV20-1,CSARGQYEQYF,TGCAGTGCTAGGGGACAGTACGAGCAGTACTTC
-,-,TRBJ1-1,TRBV7-8,CASSLVGATNTEAFF,TGTGCCAGCAGCTTAGTTGGGGCGACGAACACTGAAGCTTTCTTT
once,TRBD1,TRBJ2-7,TRBV19,CASHSQGQGSEQYF,TGTGCCAGCCACAGCCAAGGACAGGGGAGCGAGCAGTACTTC
-,-,TRBJ2-3,TRBV5-1,CASSLRGASTDTQYF,TGCGCCAGCAGCTTGCGTGGGGCGAGCACAGATACGCAGTATTTT
-,-,TRBJ2-7,TRBV30,CAWGQALDEQYF,TGTGCCTGGGGCCAGGCTTTGGACGAGCAGTACTTC
few,-,TRBJ2-7,TRBV9,CASSRASDEQYF,TGTGCCAGCAGCCGGGCCTCGGACGAGCAGTACTTC
-,-,TRBJ1-5,TRBV7-4,CASSLPGGGNQPQHF,TGTGCCAGCAGCTTACCGGGGGGCGGTAATCAGCCCCAGCATTTT
-,-,TRBJ2-1,TRBV21-1,CASSKGEDVRGGPYNEQFF,TGTGCCAGCAGCAAGGGGGAGGATGTGAGGGGAGGTCCCTACAATGAGCAGTTCTTC
-,-,TRBJ1-5,TRBV6-5,CASSYSYGGNQPQHF,TGTGCCAGCAGTTACTCTTACGGCGGCAATCAGCCCCAGCATTTT
-,-,TRBJ1-4,TRBV7-8,CASSFRLSSEKLFF,TGTGCCAGCAGCTTCCGGCTATCAAGCGAAAAACTGTTTTTT
-,-,TRBJ2-1,TRBV27,CASRTKQGSYNEQFF,TGTGCCAGTAGGACTAAGCAGGGTTCCTACAATGAGCAGTTCTTC
-,TRBD1,TRBJ1-3,TRBV28,CASSPPGQGNTIYF,TGTGCCAGCAGTCCACCGGGACAGGGAAACACCATATATTTT
-,TRBD2,TRBJ2-1,TRBV5-4,CAMQREGQRDEQFF,TGTGCCATGCAGCGGGAGGGCCAGAGAGATGAGCAGTTCTTC
-,-,TRBJ2-2,TRBV18,CASSDGPNTGELFF,TGTGCCAGCTCAGATGGACCTAACACCGGGGAGCTGTTTTTT
-,TRBD2,TRBJ2-3,TRBV5-1,CASSLLAGRTDTQYF,TGCGCCAGCAGCTTATTAGCGGGAAGGACAGATACGCAGTATTTT
-,-,TRBJ2-5,TRBV11-2,CASAGGNQETQYF,TGTGCCAGCGCTGGGGGGAACCAAGAGACCCAGTACTTC
-,-,TRBJ2-1,TRBV7-3,CASSLGGATNEQFF,TGTGCCAGCAGTTTAGGCGGGGCCACCAATGAGCAGTTCTTC
-,-,TRBJ2-2,TRBV21-1,CASSKQVDGTGELFF,TGTGCCAGCAGCAAGCAGGTGGACGGAACCGGGGAGCTGTTTTTT
-,TRBD1,TRBJ2-7,TRBV18,CASSPRLGQGYEQYF,TGTGCCAGCTCACCCCGATTGGGACAGGGCTACGAGCAGTACTTC
-,-,TRBJ1-2,TRBV7-2,CASSKNYGYTF,TGTGCCAGCAGCAAAAACTATGGCTACACCTTC
-,-,TRBJ2-2,TRBV5-1,CASREVMGNTGELFF,TGCGCCAGCAGAGAGGTTATGGGGAACACCGGGGAGCTGTTTTTT
-,-,TRBJ2-1,TRBV4-1,CASRNFAGPPISYNEQFF,TGCGCCAGCAGGAACTTTGCCGGACCGCCGATCTCCTACAATGAGCAGTTCTTC
-,TRBD2,TRBJ2-5,TRBV5-1,CASSLETSGSETQYF,TGCGCCAGCAGCTTGGAGACTAGCGGGAGTGAGACCCAGTACTTC
-,TRBD1,TRBJ2-5,TRBV2,CASSVQGSQETQYF,TGTGCCAGCAGTGTACAGGGGTCCCAAGAGACCCAGTACTTC
-,-,TRBJ2-1,TRBV11-2,CASSLDPQLNEQFF,TGTGCCAGCAGCTTAGACCCCCAACTAAATGAGCAGTTCTTC
-,TRBD2,TRBJ2-3,TRBV5-1,CASSPPSGAPLSTDTQYF,TGCGCCAGCAGCCCCCCGAGCGGGGCACCTCTTAGCACAGATACGCAGTATTTT
-,TRBD2,TRBJ2-2,TRBV11-1,CASSPVGLAGDINTGELFF,TGTGCCAGCAGCCCTGTTGGACTAGCGGGAGATATTAACACCGGGGAGCTGTTTTTT
once,-,TRBJ2-6,TRBV18,CASSPGPGRPGANVLTF,TGTGCCAGCTCACCAGGCCCGGGGCGCCCTGGGGCCAACGTCCTGACTTTC
-,-,TRBJ2-7,TRBV6-5,CASSDNSAYEQYF,TGTGCCAGCAGTGACAACTCCGCCTACGAGCAGTACTTC
-,TRBD1,TRBJ2-7,TRBV7-2,CASSWDRYTYEQYF,TGTGCCAGCAGCTGGGACAGGTATACCTACGAGCAGTACTTC
-,TRBD1,TRBJ2-7,TRBV5-1,CASRRQGLRDEQYF,TGCGCCAGCAGGCGACAGGGGTTGAGGGACGAGCAGTACTTC
-,-,TRBJ2-7,TRBV7-9,CASSLVAGHHYEQYF,TGTGCCAGCAGCTTAGTGGCGGGACACCACTACGAGCAGTACTTC
-,-,TRBJ2-2,TRBV6-1,CASSEVIGAGELFF,TGTGCCAGCAGTGAAGTAATAGGGGCCGGGGAGCTGTTTTTT
-,-,TRBJ2-7,TRBV28,CASSFVWGQGYEQYF,TGTGCCAGCAGTTTTGTCTGGGGGCAGGGCTACGAGCAGTACTTC
-,TRBD1,TRBJ1-2,TRBV10-3,CAISEGQGRDGYTF,TGTGCCATCAGTGAGGGACAGGGGAGGGATGGCTACACCTTC
-,-,TRBJ2-1,TRBV25-1,CASSEGQNRYNEQFF,TGTGCCAGCAGTGAAGGGCAGAACCGATACAATGAGCAGTTCTTC
-,TRBD1,TRBJ2-5,TRBV7-9,CASSQGQGGTQYF,TGTGCCAGCAGCCAAGGACAGGGAGGGACCCAGTACTTC
-,-,TRBJ2-6,TRBV18,CASSPPDSGANVLTF,TGTGCCAGCTCACCCCCTGACTCTGGGGCCAACGTCCTGACTTTC
-,TRBD2,TRBJ2-1,TRBV29-1,CSVLGLADSYNEQFF,TGCAGCGTCCTGGGACTAGCGGACTCCTACAATGAGCAGTTCTTC
-,TRBD2,TRBJ2-4,TRBV28,CASSLAGGRNIQYF,TGTGCCAGCAGTTTAGCGGGAGGGAGAAACATTCAGTACTTC
once,-,TRBJ1-1,TRBV28,CASSRSRGSFEAFF,TGTGCCAGCAGCAGAAGTCGGGGAAGCTTTGAAGCTTTCTTT
-,-,TRBJ1-1,TRBV7-3,CASSFSPQPNTEAFF,TGTGCCAGCAGCTTTTCCCCGCAGCCAAACACTGAAGCTTTCTTT